The T cell receptor beta chain described here comes from a study of T cells in tumors after PD-1 blockade. The CDR3 is 11 amino acids. V was shortened by 11 bases and J by 6 bases, with 10 bases between the two germline ends. From germline, CDR1 is SGHVS and CDR2 FNYEAQ. Clones were read by immunoSEQ multiplex PCR, and TCRdb kept only the in-frame ones, dropping some. Among 11,000 or so clones listed, about 60% were seen once. This clone appeared a few times. The TCR was taken from a human donor with basal cell carcinoma. The V gene is TRBV7-6, the J gene TRBJ2-2, with D uncertain. The sample consisted of tumor tissue, taken before anti-PD-1 treatment. The CDR3 DNA follows: TGTGCCCCACGGACGCCCGGGGAGCTGTTTTTT. It specifies CAPRTPGELFF.